The clone carrying this TCR beta chain rates as medium-sized. What it binds is not known. The sorted Tregs were CD4+CD25+CD127-/low cells. Adaptor-ligated barcode primers were used to amplify TRBV12-4/TRBJ1-2 clonotypes. TCRdb recomputed calls from the multiplex PCR reads with MiXCR, one row per CDR3 protein. This sample has about 2,400 distinct CDR3 sequences, with 2% to 3% found just once. Findings and caveats of the study: Tumor memory CD4+ T cell TCR gene usage clustered with blood and lymph node memory CD4+ cells and lymph node naive CD4+ cells. Tumor Treg TCRs overlapped most with tumor naive CD4+ cells.

Trimming took off 0 bases at V and 4 bases at J, with 6 bases between the two ends. The CDR3 is 13 amino acids. The chain employs TRBV12-3 or TRBV12-4 and TRBJ1-2; D uncertain. The sequence derives from a female donor with breast cancer. Sequenced material: tumor-infiltrating Tregs sorted from the breast tumor. CDR3 bases: TGTGCCAGCAGTTTAGCTTGGTCCTATGGCTACACCTTC. Amino acid sequence: CASSLAWSYGYTF.